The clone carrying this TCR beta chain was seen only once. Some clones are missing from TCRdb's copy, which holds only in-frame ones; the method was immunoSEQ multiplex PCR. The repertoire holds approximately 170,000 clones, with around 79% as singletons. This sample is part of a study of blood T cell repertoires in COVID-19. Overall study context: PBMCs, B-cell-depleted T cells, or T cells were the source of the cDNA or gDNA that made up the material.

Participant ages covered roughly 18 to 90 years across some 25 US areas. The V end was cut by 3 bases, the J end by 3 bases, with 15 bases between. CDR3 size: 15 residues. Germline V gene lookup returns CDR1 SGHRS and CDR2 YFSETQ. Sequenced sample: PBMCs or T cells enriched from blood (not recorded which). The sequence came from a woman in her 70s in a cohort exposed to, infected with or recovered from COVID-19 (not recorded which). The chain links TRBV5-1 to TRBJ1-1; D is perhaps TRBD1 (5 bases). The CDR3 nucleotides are TGCGCCAGCAGCTCAGAAGACGGGGGGTACACTGAAGCTTTCTTT. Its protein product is CASSSEDGGYTEAFF.